The present TCR beta chain was sequenced within a study of cytomegalovirus exposure and HLA in healthy donors (dated by TCRdb to between 2016 and 2019). For context, the study as a whole: An earlier analysis of several hundred of the donors reported 276 Gb of sequence data and some 120 million unique TCR beta sequences from about 180 million T cells. HLA typing included class I and class II loci at four-digit resolution. An early release covering roughly 580 HLA-typed donors comprised about 300 gigabases of sequencing data and tens of millions of unique TCR sequences. In addition to the first cohort of 666 subjects, a separate validation cohort of about 120 different subjects was used. The study aimed to test whether signatures of past pathogen exposure could be identified by cataloging public T cell receptors. The number of donors typed differed by locus, with about 629-640 for A, B, C, DRB1 and DQB1, around 520 for DQA1, 600 to 610 for DPA1, and some 450 for DPB1. All discovery cohort repertoires had been generated using a single sequencing platform. To decide whether each TCR beta V gene segment behaved as functional or pseudogenic, an earlier analysis of 587 of the donors relied on high-throughput TCR beta sequencing. A later analysis re-examined previously published TCR beta repertoires from 600 to 700 donors and added high-resolution HLA genotyping to investigate patterns of TCR occurrence. The study combined high-throughput TCR immunosequencing, statistical association of individual TCRs with disease status, and machine learning to predict cytomegalovirus infection status. Alongside the repertoire data, information on donor age, sex, ethnicity and CMV serostatus was compiled. The later analysis used no new phenotypic data to find candidate immune exposures, relying instead on TCR beta sequences and their occurrence across donors. Of the 300 to 500 genotyped donors, 65% to 90% were placed in the genetic ancestry cluster associated with self-reported Caucasian donors. The T cell repertoires of some 670 subjects were profiled by immunosequencing and related to cytomegalovirus serostatus. Among 300 to 500 genotyped donors of the cohort, an average of around 250,000 unique TCR beta nucleotide sequences was sequenced per donor, of which 15% to 20% were non-productive. Four or five DR-DQ haplotypes were handled as single units for association and clustering because linkage in the cohort was strong. A later genetic analysis used genome-wide SNP genotypes for about 65% of the roughly 670 donors, treating that subset as a discovery cohort. Results and caveats for the whole study, not just this receptor: In vitro tests confirmed that a few of the cytomegalovirus-associated TCR beta chains recognize cytomegalovirus antigens. CMV serostatus was the only immune exposure information available for the cohort. Because HLA typing was unavailable for some donors at each locus, only the typed subset was used in association tests. A total of some 180 TCR beta chains were listed by the study as associated with cytomegalovirus. At a false discovery rate of 0.05, a later analysis linked fewer than 20,000 TCR beta sequences to specific HLA alleles. In a later analysis, HLA-associated TCR beta chains showed more clonal expansion and lower generation probabilities than non-associated chains that were equally common. In a later analysis, TCR association rates were found to vary across HLA loci, with the most associated TCRs seen for DRB1 alleles and the fewest for HLA-C alleles. A cluster of highly shared sequence variants was judged likely to represent a technical artifact of the sequencing pipeline. V-gene and J-gene trimming of TCR beta chains was associated with a missense DCLRE1C variant in a later genetic analysis, and the association was replicated in an independent cohort. A further reported finding was that TCR beta sequences accurately predicted the HLA-A and HLA-B alleles for most subjects in the first cohort. A later analysis found that most CMV-associated TCR beta chains appeared HLA-restricted, with HLA associations seemingly driven largely by CMV exposure. While some public TCRs were present in many individuals, most TCR sequences turned up only very rarely across donors. Roughly uniform sequencing depth across donors was assumed in presence/absence analyses, although this assumption may not hold. According to a later genetic analysis, donors in an Asian-associated ancestry cluster had fewer N-insertions in productive TCRs than the approximately 650-donor mean. The authors suggested that the approach could potentially be extended to other disease states and immunological phenotypes. The classifier was reported to diagnose cytomegalovirus status with high specificity and sensitivity in both the original cohort and the validation cohort. In this cohort, only TCR beta chains were sequenced, and detectable features were limited by the absence of alpha or paired-chain data. Correlated functional status among segregating V segments might reflect linkage disequilibrium, but an unknown experimental factor could not be ruled out. In a later analysis, several top co-occurrence clusters were reported to appear linked to parvovirus B19, influenza, CMV and Epstein-Barr virus. Broadly in line with IMGT annotations, most TCR beta V segments showed up in productive rearrangements about 90% or about 30% of the time in an earlier analysis of approximately 640 of the donors. Seventeen rarely observed V segments, including chromosome 9 orphons, were excluded from the earlier analysis of approximately 600 of the donors because counts were too low. When HLA alleles, especially DR and DQ, strongly co-occurred, TCR associations were difficult to assign to individual alleles.

With respect to this clone: The antigen it recognizes is unknown. The input lacks base qualities; no much larger clone sits a single base away.

The cohort comprised fewer than 700 healthy bone marrow donors. At the time of sampling, all cohort members were nominally healthy, though unrecorded immune exposures were likely present. The donor tested CMV seronegative, placing the donor among the approximately 400 seronegative members of the cohort. Every donor gave a peripheral blood sample, and the peripheral blood mononuclear cells from that sample were used for TCR beta sequencing. The Qiagen DNeasy Blood Extraction Kit was used to extract genomic DNA from the blood cell samples. Library generation was performed with the immunoSEQ multiplex PCR assay. For the multiplex PCR, a mixture combining 60 forward primers for TCR Vbeta segments and 13 reverse primers for TCR Jbeta segments was used. The CDR3 region of rearranged TCR beta genes was amplified from genomic DNA by a multiplex PCR assay. Amplified TCR beta libraries were sequenced as 87-base-pair reads on the Illumina HiSeq System. The authors' analysis ran thus. A later analysis tallied approximately 87 million unique TCR beta chains across the 550 to 850 repertoires, and some 10 million of those chains were shared by two or more donors. Raw reads were error-corrected and collapsed into unique sequences by a nearest-neighbor algorithm in which closely related sequences were merged to remove PCR and sequencing errors. V, D and J gene segments were assigned by aligning CDR3 sequences to IMGT reference sequences. For a sequence to be retained, a match of at least six nucleotides to both a V gene segment and a J gene segment was required. A rearrangement counted as productive if the CDR3 had no stop codons and remained in frame with V and J, and every other rearrangement counted as non-productive. Following IMGT convention, CDR3 was defined as the stretch from the second conserved V-encoded cysteine to the conserved J-encoded phenylalanine. Sequences without an unambiguous match to a single V gene segment were excluded from the earlier analysis of about 600 of the donors. In an earlier analysis of several hundred of the donors, V segments were called functional above 56.7% productive rearrangements and were called segregating when the between-donor standard deviation exceeded 5%. To diagnose cytomegalovirus status from the catalog of TCR beta chain sequences, a statistical classification framework was built. V and J gene assignment, in a later analysis, came from comparing TCR nucleotide sequences with IMGT/GENE-DB human TR gene sequences. In a later analysis, CDR3 sequences and most-parsimonious VDJ recombination scenarios were assigned using the TCRdist pipeline. In a later analysis, each TCR beta chain was defined by its CDR3 amino acid sequence together with its V-gene family, and reads without a unique V-gene family were excluded. As a way to deal with suspected cross-contamination and a sequencing artifact, a later analysis dropped hundreds of nucleotide sequences that were highly shared and had low generation probability. In a later analysis, a clonal expansion index for each public chain was calculated from normalized within-repertoire ranks of inferred template counts. In a later analysis, generation probabilities were computed using a VDJ recombination model fitted to out-of-frame rearrangements, and the results were checked against IGoR. In a later analysis, TCR-TCR, TCR-HLA and TCR-CMV co-occurrence was scored with hypergeometric tests, and a repertoire-size bias correction was applied to TCR pairs. To estimate false discovery rates, a later analysis permuted the HLA or CMV assignments 20 times. A later analysis grouped co-occurring TCRs with DBSCAN, adding TCRdist sequence similarity when clustering within HLA-allele-positive subsets. Repertoires with fewer than 30,000 or more than 120,000 public chains were left out of co-occurrence clustering, as were several repertoires with anomalous nucleotide sharing. The immuneACCESS repertoire file appears here via TCRdb, limited to in-frame rearrangements. These files lack a portion of the clones; in checked studies, under half of the deficit traces to unresolved V genes, and the cause of the others is not known. V and J calls and clone size come straight from that table; D and trimming were deduced from the DNA. A total of about 63,000 clones appear in this sample, almost 75% of them only once. The ten largest clonotypes hold about 5.7% of the sample.

Material for sequencing was PBMCs. This clonotype was obtained from a man aged 50 or older in good health and CMV-seronegative.

The sequenced DNA: TGTGCCAGCAGCCAAGAGCTCCGGGACAGGGTTTATACTGAAGCTTTCTTT. This yields the protein CASSQELRDRVYTEAFF. This receptor chain uses TRBV9 and TRBJ1-1; 9 junctional bases match TRBD1. From cysteine to phenylalanine, the CDR3 is 17 amino acids long. Of the read, only the CDR3 DNA is kept; its 51 bases are in frame from base 1. Relative to germline, V is missing 4 bases and J is missing 5 bases, with 15 bases of the junction outside any gene match. In the germline V gene, CDR1 corresponds to SGDLS and CDR2 to YYNGEE. Reference TRBV9 and TRBJ1-1 proteins supply the regions before and after the CDR3; the full variable domain is: DSGVTQTPKHLITATGQRVTLRCSPRSGDLSVYWYQQSLDQGLQFLIQYYNGEERAKGNILERFSAQQFPDLHSELNLSSLELGDSALYFCASSQELRDRVYTEAFFGQGTRLTVV.